Below, 18 T cell receptor beta chains from the same sample are listed, as sequenced in a study of T cell clonality in common variable immunodeficiency. Study conclusions and caveats: In common variable immunodeficiency, TCR beta chains reportedly carried fewer deletions and N-nucleotide insertions.

These receptors' antigens are unknown. Some clones are missing from TCRdb's copy, which holds only in-frame ones; the method was immunoSEQ multiplex PCR. The sample is made up of 15,000 to 20,000 clones, none counted only once. The sequenced sample consisted of peripheral blood mononuclear cells. The receptors here all came from a human donor with common variable immunodeficiency.

This clone was seen a handful of times. The DNA ends 3 residues before the CDR3 does, and the rest of the CDR3 is filled in from the germline J gene. The chain links TRBV19 to TRBJ1-3, with no clear D. The CDR3 loop spans 14 amino acids. The V gene's germline CDR1 is LNHDA and CDR2 SQIVND (reference sequence). V was shortened by 6 bases and J by 1 base, with 10 bases between the two germline ends. The covered CDR3 bases are TGTGCCAGTAGGCAAGCCGCTTCTGGAAACACC. This codes for CASRQAASGNT. The entire CDR3 is CASRQAASGNTIYF.

This clone was counted between two and nine times. The read comes to an end 3 residues before the CDR3 does, leaving the germline J gene to fill in the end. The V gene is TRBV7-2, the J gene TRBJ2-5; D call uncertain. The germline CDR1 and CDR2 sequences are SGHTA and FQGNSA. V was trimmed by 3 bases and J by 4 bases, leaving 6 bases between them. The length of the CDR3 is 12 residues. CDR3 DNA (partial): TGTGCCAGCAGCTTTAGGGTAGAGACC. Its protein is CASSFRVET. Given in full, the CDR3 is CASSFRVETQYF. The full variable domain, in which reference TRBV7-2 and TRBJ2-5 provide the parts outside the CDR3, is GAGVSQSPSNKVTEKGKDVELRCDPISGHTALYWYRQSLGQGLEFLIYFQGNSAPDKSGLPSDRFSAERTGGSVSTLTIQRTQQEDSAVYLCASSFRVETQYFGPGTRLLVL.

This clone was observed many times. The CDR3 end lies 3 residues beyond the end of the read and is filled in from the germline J gene. This chain joins TRBV28 and TRBJ2-7, with D tentatively TRBD2 (5 bases). The V gene lost 11 bases and the J gene lost 0 bases, with 14 bases spanning the gap. Germline-derived CDR1 and CDR2 are MDHEN and SYDVKM. CDR3 length: 13 residues. CDR3 bases read: TGTGCCTCTTTGGGCGGACTCTCCTACGAG. The encoded protein is CASLGGLSYE. The entire CDR3 is CASLGGLSYEQYF.

Worth noting for this clone: The read falls 3 residues short of the CDR3 end, and the missing part is taken from the germline J gene. V is TRBV6-1 and J is TRBJ2-7; 11 bases are shared with TRBD2. Germline CDR1 is MNHNS and CDR2 is SASEGT. The J segment lost 3 bases and the V segment lost 2 bases, leaving 3 bases of the junction unmatched. The CDR3 length is 15 residues. CDR3 in amino acids: CASSETSGGYYEQYF. The CDR3 DNA, read in part, is TGTGCCAGCAGTGAAACTAGCGGGGGCTACTACGAG.

This clone appeared many times. The read is 3 residues too short to cover the CDR3 end, so that end is filled in from the germline J gene. The chain combines TRBV30 with TRBJ1-1; D is possibly TRBD1 (5 bases). Trimming removed 3 bases at V and 5 bases at J, with 13 bases between. Germline CDR1 is GTSNPN and CDR2 is SVGIG (reference sequence). The CDR3 has 13 residues. The DNA read from the CDR3 is TGTGCCTGGAGCGCCGGAAGGGGTACTGAA. Translating it yields CAWSAGRGTE. The full-length CDR3 reads as CAWSAGRGTEAFF.

Regarding this clone: The read terminates 3 residues ahead of where the CDR3 ends, so the germline J gene completes it. The genes are TRBV7-2 and TRBJ2-1, with 8 nucleotides matching TRBD2. Trimming took 5 bases from V and 1 from J; bases not matched to a gene: 4. Germline V gene lookup returns CDR1 SGHTA and CDR2 FQGNSA. This CDR3 comprises 15 residues. Partial CDR3 DNA: TGTGCCAGCAGCACAACTAGCGGTTCCTACAATGAG. Translating gives CASSTTSGSYNE. The whole CDR3 is CASSTTSGSYNEQFF. Filled out from reference TRBV7-2 and TRBJ2-1, the complete variable domain reads GAGVSQSPSNKVTEKGKDVELRCDPISGHTALYWYRQSLGQGLEFLIYFQGNSAPDKSGLPSDRFSAERTGGSVSTLTIQRTQQEDSAVYLCASSTTSGSYNEQFFGPGTRLTVL.

This clone was seen repeatedly, ten times or more. The CDR3 extends 3 residues past the end of the read, so its final part is completed from the germline J gene. This sequence joins TRBV7-3 and TRBJ2-1, with 13 bases matching TRBD2. Unmatched junction bases numbered 5, after V lost 5 bases and J lost 7 bases. Germline V gene data show CDR1 as SGHTA and CDR2 as FQGTGA. The CDR3 has 15 residues. CDR3 DNA, as far as it was read: TGTGCCAGCAGCGTACTAGCGGGGGGGCTTAATGAG. This sequence encodes CASSVLAGGLNE. The full CDR3 is CASSVLAGGLNEQFF.

This clone has at least ten counts. Read sequence stops 3 residues before the CDR3 end, and the germline J gene provides the missing end. The chain carries TRBV5-1 and TRBJ1-2; 7 bases fit TRBD1. The CDR3 sequence is 13 residues long. J gave up 5 bases and V 4 bases, and 5 bases lay outside the gene matches. Germline loops: CDR1 SGHRS, CDR2 YFSETQ. CDR3 bases read: TGCGCCAGCAGCGCCGAACAGGGGTATGGC. Protein: CASSAEQGYG. The entire CDR3 reads CASSAEQGYGYTF. The full variable domain, in which reference TRBV5-1 and TRBJ1-2 provide the parts outside the CDR3, is KAGVTQTPRYLIKTRGQQVTLSCSPISGHRSVSWYQQTPGQGLQFLFEYFSETQRNKGNFPGRFSGRQFSNSRSEMNVSTLELGDSALYLCASSAEQGYGYTFGSGTRLTVV.

The table lists this clone with many counts. The read ends 3 residues shy of where the CDR3 ends; the end is completed using the germline J gene. V is TRBV5-1 and J is TRBJ2-1, with 9 bases identical to TRBD2. Trimming at V came to 7 bases and at J to 8 bases, leaving 7 bases not matched to a gene. The germline V gene has CDR1 SGHRS and CDR2 YFSETQ. The CDR3 contains 13 residues. The CDR3 bases that were read are TGCGCCAGCGGGGCTAGCGGGGTCGATGAG. This translates into CASGASGVDE. The full-length CDR3 reads as CASGASGVDEQFF. Full variable domain (rest looked up from reference TRBV5-1 and TRBJ2-1): KAGVTQTPRYLIKTRGQQVTLSCSPISGHRSVSWYQQTPGQGLQFLFEYFSETQRNKGNFPGRFSGRQFSNSRSEMNVSTLELGDSALYLCASGASGVDEQFFGPGTRLTVL.

About this clone itself: The DNA ends 3 residues before the CDR3 does, and the rest of the CDR3 is filled in from the germline J gene. V gene TRBV10-2 combines with J gene TRBJ2-7; 15 positions match TRBD2. V trimming: 3 bases; J trimming: 5 bases; junction bases outside the gene matches: 11. The CDR3 has 18 residues. Germline CDR1 WSHSY, CDR2 SAAADI. Here the CDR3 reads CASSDGLAGGPLINEQYF. The sequenced CDR3 bases are TGCGCCAGCAGTGATGGACTAGCGGGGGGGCCCCTCATAAACGAG.

This clone appeared a few times. From the germline J gene comes the end of the CDR3, since the read stops 3 residues before it. This chain connects TRBV6-2 or TRBV6-3 to TRBJ2-5; D unclear. The V gene lost 6 bases and the J gene lost 0 bases, with 5 bases spanning the gap. CDR1 is MNHEY and CDR2 is SVGEGT in the germline V gene. The CDR3 spans 12 residues. Incomplete CDR3 DNA: TGTGCCAGCAGCTCCTACCAAGAGACC. It is translated as CASSSYQET. The whole CDR3 protein reads CASSSYQETQYF.

This clone was seen many times. The read finishes 3 residues shy of the CDR3 end, and the germline J gene is used to complete it. The genes are TRBV6-2 or TRBV6-3 and TRBJ2-2, with 7 nucleotides matching TRBD2. CDR1 MNHEY and CDR2 SVGEGT come from the germline V gene. V was pared by 4 bases and J by 7 bases, with 6 bases of the junction left unmatched. The length of the CDR3 is 14 residues. The sequenced CDR3 bases are TGTGCCAGCAGTTTGAAAGGGAGGGGCGGGGAG. Residues: CASSLKGRGGE. The entire CDR3 sequence reads CASSLKGRGGELFF.

This clone was found a few times. The read ends 3 residues before the CDR3 terminus; that terminus is restored from the germline J gene. The chain recombines TRBV7-7 with TRBJ2-5; unclear D gene. This CDR3 comprises 13 residues. Trimming removed 1 base at V and 5 bases at J, with 8 bases between. The germline CDR1 and CDR2 sequences are SSHAT and FNYEAQ (reference sequence). The CDR3 spells CASSLVHRETQYF. Partial CDR3 DNA: TGTGCCAGCAGCTTAGTACACCGCGAGACC. The variable domain in full, with the rest retrieved from reference TRBV7-7 and TRBJ2-5, is GAGVSQSPRYKVTKRGQDVTLRCDPISSHATLYWYQQALGQGPEFLTYFNYEAQPDKSGLPSDRFSAERPEGSISTLTIQRTEQRDSAMYRCASSLVHRETQYFGPGTRLLVL.

This clone was seen ten or more times. The CDR3 end lies 3 residues beyond the end of the read and is filled in from the germline J gene. V usage is TRBV29-1 and J usage is TRBJ1-1, with TRBD1 matching 8 bases. The CDR3 is 15 residues long. Germline assignment: CDR1 SQVTM and CDR2 ANQGSEA. The V segment lost 4 bases and the J segment 0 bases; nucleotides outside the gene matches: 7. The covered CDR3 bases are TGCAGCGTTGGGGGGACAGGAGACGTGAACACTGAA. The encoded protein is CSVGGTGDVNTE. The whole CDR3 sequence reads CSVGGTGDVNTEAFF. Full variable domain (missing parts from reference TRBV29-1 and TRBJ1-1): SAVISQKPSRDICQRGTSLTIQCQVDSQVTMMFWYRQQPGQSLTLIATANQGSEATYESGFVIDKFPISRPNLTFSTLTVSNMSPEDSSIYLCSVGGTGDVNTEAFFGQGTRLTVV.

This clone was observed at least ten times. The CDR3 end is not reached by the read, which stops 3 residues before it; the germline J gene fills it in. The chain employs TRBV7-2 and TRBJ2-7; D is uncertain. The CDR3 runs to 12 residues. With 4 bases removed from V and 0 bases from J, the gap between germline ends came to 4 bases. Germline assignment: CDR1 SGHTA and CDR2 FQGNSA. Here the CDR3 reads CASSSSSYEQYF. Partial CDR3 DNA: TGTGCCAGCAGCTCTAGCTCCTACGAG.

Ten or more counts support this clone. The missing CDR3 end, 3 residues past where the read stops, is filled in from the germline J gene. V usage is TRBV18 and J usage is TRBJ1-2, with TRBD1 matching over 9 bases. The CDR3 is made up of 15 amino acids. Germline CDR1 KGHSH, CDR2 LQKENI. V lost 4 bases, J lost 4 bases, and 7 bases stayed unmatched. The part of the CDR3 DNA that was read is TGTGCCAGCTCACTGCCGGGACAGGGCCTCTATGGC. Its protein is CASSLPGQGLYG. In full, the CDR3 reads CASSLPGQGLYGYTF.

This clone came up a few times. The observed sequence ends 3 residues before the CDR3 terminus, with the missing tail filled in from the germline J gene. This chain connects TRBV18 to TRBJ2-7; the match to TRBD1 covers 7 bases. The J segment lost 0 bases and the V segment lost 5 bases, leaving 4 bases of the junction unmatched. The germline gives CDR1 KGHSH, CDR2 LQKENI. The CDR3 consists of 14 residues. CDR3 bases read: TGTGCCAGCTCAGTGGACAGGAGCTCCTACGAG. This translates into CASSVDRSSYE. The full CDR3 protein is CASSVDRSSYEQYF.

The sequenced part of the CDR3 DNA is TGTGCCATCCAAAGACTAGCGGGGCCGACCGGGGAG. Translated: CAIQRLAGPTGE. The whole CDR3 is CAIQRLAGPTGELFF. The rearrangement joins TRBV2 to TRBJ2-2, with 11 bases that match TRBD2. The CDR3 end falls 3 residues outside the read, so it is completed with the germline J gene. The CDR3 is 15 amino acids. V lost 10 bases and J lost 5; bases outside the gene matches: 9. In germline, CDR1 is SNHLY, CDR2 FYNNEI.